Listed here is a single T cell receptor (beta chain). This entry comes from a study of blood T cell repertoires in COVID-19. Study-wide background: Samples came from the United States, Italy and Spain, spanning acute and convalescent COVID-19. The cDNA or gDNA used as material had been derived from T cells, B-cell-depleted T cells, or PBMCs.

Only in-frame clones appear in the TCRdb table, and some are missing; sequencing was by immunoSEQ multiplex PCR. The data show about 150,000 clones, under 90% seen once. Trimming stripped 7 bases from V and 5 bases from J, with 14 bases between. The CDR3 totals 13 residues. Per the germline V gene, CDR1 is SEHNR and CDR2 is FQNEAQ (reference sequence). V is TRBV7-9 and J is TRBJ2-5, with D possibly being TRBD1 (6 bases). This clonotype was sampled from a human donor in a cohort sampled during active COVID-19. Sequenced material: peripheral blood. CDR3: CASTRDTMETQYF. The CDR3 nucleotides read TGTGCCAGCACGAGGGACACGATGGAGACCCAGTACTTC.